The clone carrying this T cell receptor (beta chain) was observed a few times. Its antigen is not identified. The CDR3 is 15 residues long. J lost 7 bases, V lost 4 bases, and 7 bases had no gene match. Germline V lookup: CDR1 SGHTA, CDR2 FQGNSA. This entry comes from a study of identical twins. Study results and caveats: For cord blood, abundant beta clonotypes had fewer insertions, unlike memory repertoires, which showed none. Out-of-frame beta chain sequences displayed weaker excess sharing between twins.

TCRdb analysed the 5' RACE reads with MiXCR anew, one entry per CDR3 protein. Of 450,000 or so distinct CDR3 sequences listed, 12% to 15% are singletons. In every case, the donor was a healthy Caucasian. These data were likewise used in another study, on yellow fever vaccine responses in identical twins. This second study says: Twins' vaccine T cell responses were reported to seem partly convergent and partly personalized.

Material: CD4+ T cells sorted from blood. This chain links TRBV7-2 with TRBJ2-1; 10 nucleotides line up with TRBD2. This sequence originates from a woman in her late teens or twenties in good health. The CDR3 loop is CASSSAGGPGNEQFF. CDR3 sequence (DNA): TGTGCCAGCAGCTCAGCGGGAGGGCCGGGGAATGAGCAGTTCTTC.